This TCR beta chain was sequenced during a study of long-term antiretroviral therapy in people with HIV. Researchers report immunoSEQ v3.0 was run at survey level. Profiled with immunoSEQ multiplex PCR; TCRdb holds only in-frame clones, not every one. Here the sample spans around 15,000 clones, approximately 94% being singletons. This CDR3 contains 14 residues. Trimming took 2 bases from V and 4 from J; bases not matched to a gene: 4. CDR1 is SGHAT and CDR2 is FQNNGV in the germline V gene. Specimen: unsorted PBMCs, collected nearly 6.5 years after starting antiretroviral therapy. J is TRBJ2-7 and V is TRBV11-2; TRBD2 agrees at 8 bases. The TCR originated in a woman between 45 and 65 years old with HIV. CDR3 nucleotides: TGTGCCAGCAGCTTATCGGGAGGGGATTACGAGCAGTACTTC. It encodes CASSLSGGDYEQYF.